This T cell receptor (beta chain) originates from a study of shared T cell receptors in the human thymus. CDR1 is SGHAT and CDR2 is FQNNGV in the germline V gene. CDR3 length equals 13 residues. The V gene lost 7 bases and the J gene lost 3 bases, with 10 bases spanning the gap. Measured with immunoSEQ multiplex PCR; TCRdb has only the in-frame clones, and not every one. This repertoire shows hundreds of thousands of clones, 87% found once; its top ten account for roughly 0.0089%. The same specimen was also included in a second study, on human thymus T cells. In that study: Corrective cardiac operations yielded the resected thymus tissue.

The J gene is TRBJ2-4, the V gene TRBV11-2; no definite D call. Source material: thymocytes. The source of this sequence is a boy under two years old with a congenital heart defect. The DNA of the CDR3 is TGTGCCAGCAAGAGTGGTGGCAAAAACATTCAGTACTTC. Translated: CASKSGGKNIQYF.